These 12 T cell receptor beta chains originate from one sample sequenced in a study of blood T cell repertoires in COVID-19. The repertoire was sequenced with immunoSEQ multiplex PCR; TCRdb's copy has only in-frame clones and lacks some. The table lists a few hundred thousand clones, 80% to 90% of them singletons. The sample comprised peripheral blood. These receptors were obtained from a man in his fifties or sixties with acute or convalescent COVID-19.

The chain recombines TRBV5-1 with TRBJ2-7; TRBD2 aligns across 8 bases. This CDR3 contains 14 residues. The germline V gene encodes CDR1 SGHRS and CDR2 YFSETQ. J lost 6 bases, V lost 4 bases, and 9 bases had no gene match. This CDR3 reads CASSLAGLRSEQYF. In nucleotides, the CDR3 is TGCGCCAGCAGCCTAGCGGGCCTCCGATCCGAGCAGTACTTC.

The sample holds a few counts of this clone. J is TRBJ1-2 and V is TRBV18, with 8 bases lining up with TRBD1. This CDR3 comprises 18 residues. With V trimmed by 3 bases and J by 3 bases, 15 bases remained unmatched. Per germline, CDR1 KGHSH and CDR2 LQKENI. CDR3 nucleotide sequence: TGTGCCAGCTCACCCCGGACAGGGACTCTAATCGGGGACTATGGCTACACCTTC. This sequence encodes CASSPRTGTLIGDYGYTF.

This clone has a single count. Other DNA sequences from this sample encode an identical CDR3 as well. J is TRBJ1-2 and V is TRBV12-3 or TRBV12-4; possibly TRBD1 for D (5 bases). This CDR3 has 12 amino acids. The V and J ends lost 2 bases and 4 bases respectively, with 5 bases between them. CDR3 residues: CASSLTGYGYTF. CDR3 in DNA: TGTGCCAGCAGTTTAACAGGCTATGGCTACACCTTC.

The chain employs TRBV6-6 and TRBJ1-1; tentative D call: TRBD1 (6 bases). V was trimmed by 5 bases and J by 4 bases, leaving 14 bases between them. This CDR3 contains 14 residues. Per germline, CDR1 MNHNY and CDR2 SVGAGI (reference sequence). For the CDR3, the DNA is TGTGCCAGCAGTAAGCAGGGGCTCGGCACTGAAGCTTTCTTT. The encoded protein is CASSKQGLGTEAFF.

The chain combines TRBV5-4 with TRBJ1-5; no clear D gene. The germline CDR1 and CDR2 sequences are SGHNT and YYREEE (reference sequence). The ends were cut back, 0 bases at V and 3 bases at J, with 4 bases in the middle. There are 13 residues in the CDR3. CDR3 nucleotide sequence: TGTGCCAGCAGCTTGGAGCTCAATCAGCCCCAGCATTTT. Translating it yields CASSLELNQPQHF.

This clone was counted a single time. This rearrangement joins TRBV15 to TRBJ1-1; the D is unclear. V lost 11 bases and J 1 base, leaving 14 bases between the germline ends. Germline V CDR1 and CDR2: LNHNV, YYDKDF (reference sequence). The CDR3 consists of 13 residues. The CDR3 region is CAVARTANTEAFF. As DNA, the CDR3 is TGTGCCGTAGCGCGGACGGCGAACACTGAAGCTTTCTTT.

As concerns this clone: This specimen includes other DNA sequences encoding the same CDR3. The chain recombines TRBV3-1 (or the pseudogene TRBV3-2) with TRBJ1-6; D perhaps matches TRBD1 (5 bases). The CDR3 runs to 14 residues. Germline CDR1 and CDR2: LGHDT and YNNKEL (reference sequence). V lost 1 base, J lost 7 bases, and 8 bases lay in between. In nucleotides, the CDR3 is TGTGCCAGCAGCCAAGGGCAGGGAAATTCACCCCTCCACTTT. Residues: CASSQGQGNSPLHF.

The chain links TRBV5-5 to TRBJ2-3; 8 nucleotides match TRBD1. The junction had 7 bases not matched to a gene; V was cut back by 3 bases and J by 4 bases. This CDR3 contains 15 residues. From germline, CDR1 is SGHKS and CDR2 YYEKEE (reference sequence). CDR3 nucleotide sequence: TGTGCCAGCAGCTCAGGGGGCCTGGGGGCAGATACGCAGTATTTT. It yields the protein CASSSGGLGADTQYF.

This chain uses TRBV19 with TRBJ1-2, with TRBD1 matching 7 bases. This CDR3 contains 13 residues. V lost 1 base to trimming and J lost 10 bases; unmatched junction nucleotides: 6. The germline V gene encodes CDR1 LNHDA and CDR2 SQIVND (reference sequence). DNA of the CDR3: TGTGCCAGTAGTATAGGGGACAGTTACGACTACACCTTC. Its protein product is CASSIGDSYDYTF.

The J gene is TRBJ1-4, the V gene TRBV5-1, with 7 bases that match TRBD1. This CDR3 is 15 amino acids long. V trimming: 2 bases; J trimming: 4 bases; junction bases outside the gene matches: 5. Germline V gives CDR1 SGHRS, CDR2 YFSETQ. For the CDR3, the DNA is TGCGCCAGCAGCTTCACAGGGGTAGATAATGAAAAACTGTTTTTT. Translation: CASSFTGVDNEKLFF.

The sample holds a few counts of this clone. The rearrangement joins TRBV6-5 to TRBJ1-4; the match to TRBD1 covers 10 bases. The V gene end was trimmed by 3 bases and the J gene end by 6 bases; junction bases not matched to a gene: 7. This CDR3 spans 16 amino acids. The germline V gene encodes CDR1 MNHEY and CDR2 SVGAGI. For the CDR3, the DNA is TGTGCCAGCAGTTATTCGCTCGGGACAGGGGATGAAAAACTGTTTTTT. This gives the protein CASSYSLGTGDEKLFF.

The V call is TRBV4-1, the J call TRBJ1-5; D possibly corresponds to TRBD1 (5 bases). Trimming removed 4 bases from V and 5 bases from J, with 12 bases in between. The CDR3 extends over 14 amino acids. CDR1 and CDR2 from the germline V gene are MGHRA and YSYEKL. The CDR3 DNA is TGCGCCAGCAGCCCTGGACATACATATCAGCCCCAGCATTTT. This gives the protein CASSPGHTYQPQHF.